The rows below give T cell receptor beta chains drawn from one sample of a study of T cell responses to AZD1222 COVID-19 vaccine. Data came from immunoSEQ multiplex PCR; TCRdb stores just in-frame clones and leaves some out. The table shows more than 150,000 clones, with 92% occurring only once. Here the sequenced sample was peripheral blood, taken 28 days after the second AZD1222 dose. Receptors originate from an adult who received the AZD1222 COVID-19 vaccine. The CDR3 runs from the conserved cysteine through the conserved F or W. D genes are given only for firm matches. The listing skips clone size in some rows; elsewhere it reads once, few, many or a size class.

>NA|TRBV18|TRBJ1-2|NA
TGTGCCAGCTCAGGAGGGGACCTGGGCTACACCTTC
CASSGGDLGYTF
>NA|TRBV5-6|TRBJ1-6|NA
TGTGCCAGCAGCTGGGGATGGGGGAGCGGTTCACCCCTCCACTTT
CASSWGWGSGSPLHF
>NA|TRBV3-1/TRBV3-2|TRBJ1-2|NA
TGTGCCAGCAGTTTCAGGGGCCAGGGGTCTAACTATGGCTACACCTTC
CASSFRGQGSNYGYTF
>NA|TRBV6-5|TRBJ1-1|once
TGTGCCAGCAGTTCCGCGACACCATGGACTGAAGCTTTCTTT
CASSSATPWTEAFF
>TRBD1|TRBV2|TRBJ1-6|NA
TGTGCCAGCGAGGGACAGGGCCTTAGTAATTCACCCCTCCACTTT
CASEGQGLSNSPLHF
>NA|TRBV11-2|TRBJ1-1|NA
TGTGCCAGCAGCTTAGTCGAGATAAACACTGAAGCTTTCTTT
CASSLVEINTEAFF
>TRBD1|TRBV27|TRBJ1-2|NA
TGTGCCAGCAGTGTTCGACAGGGGGTTAACTATGGCTACACCTTC
CASSVRQGVNYGYTF
>NA|TRBV19|TRBJ1-1|NA
TGTGCCAGTAGTTACTTGGAGGGATCGACTGAAGCTTTCTTT
CASSYLEGSTEAFF
>TRBD1|TRBV30|TRBJ1-1|NA
TGTGCCTGGAGGGCCTGGGCACAGGGGCTCGCTGAAGCTTTCTTT
CAWRAWAQGLAEAFF
>TRBD2|TRBV5-1|TRBJ2-5|NA
TGCGCCAGCAGCCTAGCGGGGGAGACCCAGTACTTC
CASSLAGETQYF
>NA|TRBV7-8|TRBJ2-6|few
TGTGCCAGCAGCTTAGTTCCGTATTTGCGGGGATCTGGGGCCAACGTCCTGACTTTC
CASSLVPYLRGSGANVLTF
>NA|TRBV5-6|TRBJ2-1|once
TGTGCCAGCAGCTTGTCTACGAATGAGCAGTTCTTC
CASSLSTNEQFF
>NA|TRBV28|TRBJ1-5|NA
TGTGCCAGCAGTACCCCCGAGGGGGTTAGCAATCAGCCCCAGCATTTT
CASSTPEGVSNQPQHF
>TRBD1|TRBV14|TRBJ2-5|NA
TGTGCCAGCAGCCAAGGAAGGCTAGGGACAGGGACAACCCAGTACTTC
CASSQGRLGTGTTQYF
>NA|TRBV2|TRBJ2-5|NA
TGTGCCAGCACCGTTCCGTACCAAGAGACCCAGTACTTC
CASTVPYQETQYF
>TRBD2|TRBV5-4|TRBJ2-5|NA
TGTGCCAGCAGCGCGCGGGAGTTAGGTCAGGAGACCCAGTACTTC
CASSARELGQETQYF
>TRBD1|TRBV29-1|TRBJ2-2|NA
TGCAGCGCCGGGCCCGGACAGGCTTGGTCCACCGGGGAGCTGTTTTTT
CSAGPGQAWSTGELFF
>NA|TRBV15|TRBJ2-7|NA
TGTGCCACCAGCAGAGAAGCGGGCTACGAGCAGTACTTC
CATSREAGYEQYF
>NA|TRBV30|TRBJ1-1|NA
TGTGCCTGGGCCGGGACGGCGAACACTGAAGCTTTCTTT
CAWAGTANTEAFF
>NA|TRBV2|TRBJ1-6|NA
TGTGCCAGCAGTGGGGAGGGGAGTTCACCCCTCCACTTT
CASSGEGSSPLHF
>NA|TRBV2|TRBJ2-2|NA
TGTGCCAGCAGTGGGGGTGGAGCCGGGGAGCTGTTTTTT
CASSGGGAGELFF
>NA|TRBV6-5|TRBJ2-7|NA
TGTGCCAGCAGGGCCTCGTCATCCTACTACGAGCAGTACTTC
CASRASSSYYEQYF
>NA|TRBV19|TRBJ1-5|NA
TGTGCCAGTAGCGGGGGACACCATAGCAATCAGCCCCAGCATTTT
CASSGGHHSNQPQHF
>NA|TRBV27|TRBJ2-7|NA
TGTGCCAGCAGCCCGGGCTCCCGGTACGAGCAGTACTTC
CASSPGSRYEQYF
>NA|TRBV5-5|TRBJ1-1|NA
TGTGCCAGCAGCTTGCCGGGGTTTAACGTTGGCACTGAAGCTTTCTTT
CASSLPGFNVGTEAFF
>TRBD1|TRBV7-9|TRBJ2-7|NA
TGTGCCAGCAGCCTCGATACAGGGGGGGAGCAGTACTTC
CASSLDTGGEQYF
>NA|TRBV10-3|TRBJ1-3|NA
TGTGCCATCAGCGGTTACCAAGAAACCTCTGGAAACACCATATATTTT
CAISGYQETSGNTIYF
>NA|TRBV7-2|TRBJ1-2|NA
TGTGCCAGCAGCACCCGGGCCGGGACGGACTATGGCTACACCTTC
CASSTRAGTDYGYTF
>NA|TRBV24-1|TRBJ2-5|NA
TGTGCCACCAGTGATTTAGAGGGTGGCCCGCCGGCCCAGTACTTC
CATSDLEGGPPAQYF
>NA|TRBV19|TRBJ1-5|NA
TGTGCCAGTAATGGAGGGGCGAGCAATCAGCCCCAGCATTTT
CASNGGASNQPQHF
>NA|TRBV28|TRBJ1-1|NA
TGTGCCACCCTCGGGACACCGAACACTGAAGCTTTCTTT
CATLGTPNTEAFF
>NA|TRBV2|TRBJ1-2|NA
TGTGCCAGCAGTGAACAAGTGGTAGGGAAAGGGTATGGCTACACCTTC
CASSEQVVGKGYGYTF
>TRBD2|TRBV3-1/TRBV3-2|TRBJ2-7|NA
TGTGCCAGCAGCCTGGTCGGGGGGGCCTACGAGCAGTACTTC
CASSLVGGAYEQYF
>NA|TRBV5-1|TRBJ1-1|NA
TGCGCCAGCAGCTTGGGGCCGGGGAGAGGGACTGAAGCTTTCTTT
CASSLGPGRGTEAFF
>TRBD1|TRBV4-3|TRBJ1-2|few
TGCGCCAGCAGCCAAGAAAGCGGGACAGGGCCCACTGGCTACACCTTC
CASSQESGTGPTGYTF
>TRBD2|TRBV7-2|TRBJ2-7|NA
TGTGCCAGCAGCTGGTCGACTAGCGGGGGGCACTCCTACGAGCAGTACTTC
CASSWSTSGGHSYEQYF
>TRBD2|TRBV2|TRBJ2-1|NA
TGTGCCAGCAACCGCGGGGGACCCTACAATGAGCAGTTCTTC
CASNRGGPYNEQFF
>NA|TRBV12-3/TRBV12-4|TRBJ2-7|few
TGTGCCAGCACCCGGGACCCAAGGTACGAGCAGTACTTC
CASTRDPRYEQYF
>NA|TRBV30|TRBJ2-1|NA
TGTGCCTGGACCCCGCACTACAATGAGCAGTTCTTC
CAWTPHYNEQFF
>NA|TRBV7-6|TRBJ1-3|NA
TGTGCCTCATGGGACCCCTCTGGAAACACCATATATTTT
CASWDPSGNTIYF
>TRBD1|TRBV30|TRBJ1-5|few
TGTGCCTGGGATCCGGGACAGGGGGCGCGGATGGGCAATCAGCCCCAGCATTTT
CAWDPGQGARMGNQPQHF
>TRBD1|TRBV19|TRBJ2-4|NA
TGTGCCAGTAGTCAAGGGGGCTTAGCCAAAAACATTCAGTACTTC
CASSQGGLAKNIQYF
>NA|TRBV19|TRBJ1-5|few
TGTGCCAGTAGTATCATAGGTGGCGTCGGGCAGCCCCAGCATTTT
CASSIIGGVGQPQHF
>NA|TRBV27|TRBJ2-7|NA
TGTGCCAGCAGCTATCAGGGTACCTACGAGCAGTACTTC
CASSYQGTYEQYF
>NA|TRBV4-3|TRBJ2-1|NA
TGCGCCAGCAGCCAAGTCACTCTAGCAGTAAAATACAATGAGCAGTTCTTC
CASSQVTLAVKYNEQFF
>NA|TRBV3-1/TRBV3-2|TRBJ1-5|NA
TGTGCCAGCAGCCAAGCCAGAGCAGCGCCCCAGCATTTT
CASSQARAAPQHF
>NA|TRBV28|TRBJ1-3|NA
TGTGCCAGCAGTAGGTTCGGGGTCGGGAACACCATATATTTT
CASSRFGVGNTIYF
>NA|TRBV12-5|TRBJ2-1|NA
TGTGCTAGTGGTTTGGACACCGGCAGGGTGGGCAATGAGCAGTTCTTC
CASGLDTGRVGNEQFF
>NA|TRBV27|TRBJ1-1|NA
TGTGCCAGCAGTTTGTCGGGGTACACTGAAGCTTTCTTT
CASSLSGYTEAFF
>TRBD1|TRBV18|TRBJ1-2|once
TGTGCCAGCTCTCCCGGACAGGGGCACTATGGCTACACCTTC
CASSPGQGHYGYTF
>NA|TRBV7-2|TRBJ2-7|NA
TGTGCCAGCAGCATCGGGACTGGGTCCTACGAGCAGTACTTC
CASSIGTGSYEQYF